This T cell receptor beta chain was sequenced in a study of sequential checkpoint blockade in melanoma. As for the study in general: Maintenance nivolumab came after either treatment sequence. 91 pretreatment tumor DNA samples were TCRβ immunosequenced. Matched biopsies came pretreatment and at week 13 for approximately 20 patients.

Assay: immunoSEQ multiplex PCR; the TCRdb copy retains only in-frame clones and omits some. This table has tens of thousands of clones, roughly 32% appearing once. This sample's treatment: randomized to nivolumab then ipilimumab (arm A) or the reverse (arm B). Study-level results: T-cell fraction and clonality followed PD-L1 and CD8+ counts, not mutational load.

V was clipped by 4 bases and J by 5 bases, with 18 bases between them. The CDR3 loop spans 15 amino acids. About this clone: Its specificity is unknown.

The TCR was taken from a human donor with melanoma. The rearrangement uses TRBV6-7 and TRBJ2-7; D might be TRBD1 (6 bases). TRBV6-7 is an ORF, and what it does is uncertain. This specimen consisted of tumor tissue (inferred from file names), obtained from a patient given nivolumab and ipilimumab in sequence. CDR3 DNA sequence: TGTGCCAGCAGTTCCGTTACAGGGTATCTCGACGAGCAGTACTTC. Translation: CASSSVTGYLDEQYF.